This T cell receptor (beta chain) was identified in a study of cytomegalovirus exposure and HLA in healthy donors. On this clone itself: Antigen specificity is unknown.

Study outcomes and limitations: The study flagged roughly 150 TCR beta chains as cytomegalovirus-associated. Sequencing probably produced one cluster of sequence variants that were highly shared.

The ends were cut back, 2 bases at V and 1 base at J, with 13 bases in the middle. The CDR3 runs to 15 residues. The germline gives CDR1 SGHNT, CDR2 YYREEE (reference sequence). PCR involved 60 Vbeta and 13 Jbeta primers. Repertoires were generated with immunoSEQ multiplex PCR, while TCRdb's copy carries only in-frame clones and drops some. In the table there are roughly 88,000 clones, 69% of which are singletons. This sequence joins TRBV5-4 and TRBJ2-7, with D unclear. The sequenced sample was PBMCs. The sequence derives from a man aged 50-59 years in good health and CMV-seronegative. In nucleotides, the CDR3 is TGTGCCAGCAGCTTAGCCCTCAATCCATCCTACGAGCAGTACTTC. This sequence encodes CASSLALNPSYEQYF.